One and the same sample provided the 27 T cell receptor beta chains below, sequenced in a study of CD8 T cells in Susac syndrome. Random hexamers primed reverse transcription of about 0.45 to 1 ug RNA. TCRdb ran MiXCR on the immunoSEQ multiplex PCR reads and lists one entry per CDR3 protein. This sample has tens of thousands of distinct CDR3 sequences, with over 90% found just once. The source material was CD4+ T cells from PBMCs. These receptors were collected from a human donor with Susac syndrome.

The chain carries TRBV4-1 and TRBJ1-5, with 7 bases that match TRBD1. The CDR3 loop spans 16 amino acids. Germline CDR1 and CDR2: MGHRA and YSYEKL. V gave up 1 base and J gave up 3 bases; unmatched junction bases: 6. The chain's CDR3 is CASSQVSGTDNQPQHF. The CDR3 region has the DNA TGCGCCAGCAGCCAAGTCTCCGGGACAGACAATCAGCCCCAGCATTTT.

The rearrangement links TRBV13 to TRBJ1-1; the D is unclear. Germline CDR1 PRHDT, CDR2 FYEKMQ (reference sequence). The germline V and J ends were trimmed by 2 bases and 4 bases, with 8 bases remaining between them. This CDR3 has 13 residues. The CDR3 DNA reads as TGTGCCAGCAGCTTATCTAAGGGCACTGAAGCTTTCTTT. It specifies CASSLSKGTEAFF.

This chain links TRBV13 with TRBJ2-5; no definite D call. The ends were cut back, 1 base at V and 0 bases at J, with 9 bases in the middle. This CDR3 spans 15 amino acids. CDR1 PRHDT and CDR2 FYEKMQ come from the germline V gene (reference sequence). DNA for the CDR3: TGTGCCAGCAGCTTAGCGGACGCGAACCAAGAGACCCAGTACTTC. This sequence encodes CASSLADANQETQYF.

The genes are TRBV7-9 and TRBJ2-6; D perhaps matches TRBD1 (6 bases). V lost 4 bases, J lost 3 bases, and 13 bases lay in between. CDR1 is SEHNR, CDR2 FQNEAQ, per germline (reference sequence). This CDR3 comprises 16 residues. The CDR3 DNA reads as TGTGCCAGCAGCTCCGAAACAGGGTTTGGGGCCAACGTCCTGACTTTC. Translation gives CASSSETGFGANVLTF.

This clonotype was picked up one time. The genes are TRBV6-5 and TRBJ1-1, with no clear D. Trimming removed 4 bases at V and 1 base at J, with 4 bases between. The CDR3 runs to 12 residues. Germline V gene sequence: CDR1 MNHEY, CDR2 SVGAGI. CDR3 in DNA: TGTGCCAGCAGTTTTAGGAACACTGAAGCTTTCTTT. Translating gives CASSFRNTEAFF.

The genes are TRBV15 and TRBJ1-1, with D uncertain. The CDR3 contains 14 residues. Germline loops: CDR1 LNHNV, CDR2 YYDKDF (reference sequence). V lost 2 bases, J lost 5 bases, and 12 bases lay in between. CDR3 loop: CATSRRDGRTEAFF. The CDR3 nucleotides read TGTGCCACCAGCAGAAGGGATGGGCGGACTGAAGCTTTCTTT. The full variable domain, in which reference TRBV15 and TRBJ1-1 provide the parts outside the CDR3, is DAMVIQNPRYQVTQFGKPVTLSCSQTLNHNVMYWYQQKSSQAPKLLFHYYDKDFNNEADTPDNFQSRRPNTSFCFLDIRSPGLGDTAMYLCATSRRDGRTEAFFGQGTRLTVV.

The CDR3 sequence is CASSLEKGASYEQYF. The CDR3 coding sequence is TGTGCCAGCAGCTTAGAGAAGGGGGCATCTTACGAGCAGTACTTC. This rearrangement joins TRBV11-3 to TRBJ2-7, with 7 bases aligning to TRBD1. V dropped 0 bases and J dropped 4; count of bases not matched to a gene: 6. Germline CDR1 reads SGHNT; CDR2 reads YENEEA. The CDR3 runs 15 residues.

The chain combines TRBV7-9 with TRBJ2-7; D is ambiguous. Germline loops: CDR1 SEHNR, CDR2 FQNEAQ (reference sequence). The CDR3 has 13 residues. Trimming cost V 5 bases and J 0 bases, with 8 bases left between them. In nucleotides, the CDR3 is TGTGCCAGCAGCGAGAGTTCCTCCTACGAGCAGTACTTC. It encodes CASSESSSYEQYF.

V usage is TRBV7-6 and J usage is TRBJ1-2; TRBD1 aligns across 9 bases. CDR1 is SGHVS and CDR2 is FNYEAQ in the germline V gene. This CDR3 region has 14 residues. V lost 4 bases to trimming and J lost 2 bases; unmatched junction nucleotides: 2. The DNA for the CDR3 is TGTGCCAGCAGCTCGGGACAGGGAAACTATGGCTACACCTTC. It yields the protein CASSSGQGNYGYTF.

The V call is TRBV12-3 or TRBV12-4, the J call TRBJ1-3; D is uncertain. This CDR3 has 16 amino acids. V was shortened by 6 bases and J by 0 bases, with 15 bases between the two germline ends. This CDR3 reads CASSYRAIHSGNTIYF. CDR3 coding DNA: TGTGCCAGCAGCTACCGGGCCATTCACTCTGGAAACACCATATATTTT.

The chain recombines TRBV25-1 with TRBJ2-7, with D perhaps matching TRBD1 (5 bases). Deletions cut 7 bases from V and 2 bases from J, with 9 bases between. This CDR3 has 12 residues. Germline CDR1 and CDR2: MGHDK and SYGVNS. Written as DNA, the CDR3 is TGTGCCAGCACAGGACACCCCTACGAGCAGTACTTC. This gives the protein CASTGHPYEQYF.

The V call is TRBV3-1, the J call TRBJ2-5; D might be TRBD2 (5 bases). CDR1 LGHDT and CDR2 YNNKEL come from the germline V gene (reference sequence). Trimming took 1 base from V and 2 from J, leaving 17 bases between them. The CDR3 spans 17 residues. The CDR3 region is CASSQATPAGGQETQYF. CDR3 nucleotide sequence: TGTGCCAGCAGCCAAGCCACTCCCGCCGGAGGACAAGAGACCCAGTACTTC.

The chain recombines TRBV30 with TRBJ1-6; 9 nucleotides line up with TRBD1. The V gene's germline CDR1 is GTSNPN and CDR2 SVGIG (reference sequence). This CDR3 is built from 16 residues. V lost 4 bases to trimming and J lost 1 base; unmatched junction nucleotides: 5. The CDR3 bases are TGTGCCTGGACTACGACAGGGGGGTCCTATAATTCACCCCTCCACTTT. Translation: CAWTTTGGSYNSPLHF.

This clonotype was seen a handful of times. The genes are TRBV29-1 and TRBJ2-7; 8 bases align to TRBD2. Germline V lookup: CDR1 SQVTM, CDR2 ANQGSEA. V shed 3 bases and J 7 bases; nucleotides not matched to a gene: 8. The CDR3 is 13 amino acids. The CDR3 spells CSVDGAGAGEQYF. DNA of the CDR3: TGCAGCGTTGATGGAGCGGGGGCGGGGGAGCAGTACTTC.

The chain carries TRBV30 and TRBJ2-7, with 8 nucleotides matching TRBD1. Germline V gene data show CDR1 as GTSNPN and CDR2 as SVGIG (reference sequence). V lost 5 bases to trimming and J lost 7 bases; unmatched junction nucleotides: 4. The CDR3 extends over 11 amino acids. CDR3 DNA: TGTGCCTGGTTCAGGGGGCAAGAGCAGTACTTC. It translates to CAWFRGQEQYF.

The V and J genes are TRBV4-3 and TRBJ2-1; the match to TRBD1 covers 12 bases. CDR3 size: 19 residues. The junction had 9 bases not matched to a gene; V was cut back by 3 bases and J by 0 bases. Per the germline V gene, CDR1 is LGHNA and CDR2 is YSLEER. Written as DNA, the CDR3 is TGCGCCAGCAGCCATCCCGGGACAGGGGGCCCCAGCTCCTACAATGAGCAGTTCTTC. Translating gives CASSHPGTGGPSSYNEQFF.

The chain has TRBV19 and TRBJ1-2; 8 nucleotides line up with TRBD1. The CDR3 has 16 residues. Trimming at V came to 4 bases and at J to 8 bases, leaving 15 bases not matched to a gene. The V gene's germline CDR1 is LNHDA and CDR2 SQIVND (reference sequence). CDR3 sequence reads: CASSRSGQGRWQGYTF. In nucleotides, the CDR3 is TGTGCCAGTAGTAGGAGCGGACAGGGTCGTTGGCAGGGCTACACCTTC.

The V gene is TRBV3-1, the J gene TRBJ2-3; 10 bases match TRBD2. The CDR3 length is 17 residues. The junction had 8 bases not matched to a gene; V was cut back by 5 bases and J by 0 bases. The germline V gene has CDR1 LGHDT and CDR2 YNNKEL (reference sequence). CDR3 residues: CASSAWTSGTSTDTQYF. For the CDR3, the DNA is TGTGCCAGCAGCGCCTGGACTAGCGGCACTAGCACAGATACGCAGTATTTT.

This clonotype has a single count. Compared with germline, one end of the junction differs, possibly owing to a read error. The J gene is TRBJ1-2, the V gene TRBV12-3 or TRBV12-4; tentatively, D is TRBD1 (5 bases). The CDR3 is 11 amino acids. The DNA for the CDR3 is TGTGCCAGCAGGTGGGGACTGACCCATGCCTTC. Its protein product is CASRWGLTHAF.

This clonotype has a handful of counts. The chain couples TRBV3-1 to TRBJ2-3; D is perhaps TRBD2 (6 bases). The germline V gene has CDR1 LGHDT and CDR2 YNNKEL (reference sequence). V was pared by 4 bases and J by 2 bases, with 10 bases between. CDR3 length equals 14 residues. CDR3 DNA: TGTGCCAGCAGCCCGGGGACTTCCACAGATACGCAGTATTTT. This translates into CASSPGTSTDTQYF.

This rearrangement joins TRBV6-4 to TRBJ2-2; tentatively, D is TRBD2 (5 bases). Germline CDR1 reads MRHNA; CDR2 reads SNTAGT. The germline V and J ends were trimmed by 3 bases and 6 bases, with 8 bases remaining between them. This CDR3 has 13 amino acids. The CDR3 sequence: CASSEAVSGELFF. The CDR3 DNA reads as TGTGCCAGCAGTGAAGCGGTATCCGGGGAGCTGTTTTTT.

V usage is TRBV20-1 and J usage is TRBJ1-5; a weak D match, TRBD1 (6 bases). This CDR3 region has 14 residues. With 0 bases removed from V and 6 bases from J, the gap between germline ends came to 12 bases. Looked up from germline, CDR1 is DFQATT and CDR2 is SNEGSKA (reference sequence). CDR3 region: CSARDTGGPQPQHF. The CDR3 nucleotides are TGCAGTGCTAGAGATACCGGGGGCCCTCAGCCCCAGCATTTT.

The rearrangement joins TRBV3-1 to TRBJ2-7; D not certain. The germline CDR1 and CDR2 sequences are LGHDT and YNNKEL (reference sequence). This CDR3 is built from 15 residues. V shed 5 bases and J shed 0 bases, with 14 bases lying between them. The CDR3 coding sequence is TGTGCCAGCAGCTCCGGGCCCGTGAGCTCCTACGAGCAGTACTTC. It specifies CASSSGPVSSYEQYF.

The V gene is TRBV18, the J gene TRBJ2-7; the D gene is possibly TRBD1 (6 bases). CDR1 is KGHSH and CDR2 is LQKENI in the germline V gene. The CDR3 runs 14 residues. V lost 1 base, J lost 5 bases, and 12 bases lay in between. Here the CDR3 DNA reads TGTGCCAGCTCACCACAGACCAGGGGCCACGAGCAGTACTTC. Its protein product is CASSPQTRGHEQYF.

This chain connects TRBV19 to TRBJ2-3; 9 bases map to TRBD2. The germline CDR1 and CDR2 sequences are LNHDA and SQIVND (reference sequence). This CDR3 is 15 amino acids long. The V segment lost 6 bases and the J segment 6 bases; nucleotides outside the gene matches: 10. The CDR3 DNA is TGTGCCAGTAGGACGGGACTAGCACCGTCGGATACGCAGTATTTT. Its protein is CASRTGLAPSDTQYF.

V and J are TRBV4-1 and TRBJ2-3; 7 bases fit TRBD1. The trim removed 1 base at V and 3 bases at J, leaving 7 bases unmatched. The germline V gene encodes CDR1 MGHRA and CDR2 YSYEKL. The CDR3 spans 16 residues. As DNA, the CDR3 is TGCGCCAGCAGCCAAGTCGGGACAGTTGCGACAGATACGCAGTATTTT. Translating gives CASSQVGTVATDTQYF.

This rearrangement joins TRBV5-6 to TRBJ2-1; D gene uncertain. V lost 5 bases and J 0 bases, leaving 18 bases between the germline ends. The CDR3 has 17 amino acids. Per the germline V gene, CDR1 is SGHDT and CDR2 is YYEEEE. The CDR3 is CASSFRARPYSYNEQFF. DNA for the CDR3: TGTGCCAGCAGTTTCCGGGCACGACCGTACTCCTACAATGAGCAGTTCTTC.